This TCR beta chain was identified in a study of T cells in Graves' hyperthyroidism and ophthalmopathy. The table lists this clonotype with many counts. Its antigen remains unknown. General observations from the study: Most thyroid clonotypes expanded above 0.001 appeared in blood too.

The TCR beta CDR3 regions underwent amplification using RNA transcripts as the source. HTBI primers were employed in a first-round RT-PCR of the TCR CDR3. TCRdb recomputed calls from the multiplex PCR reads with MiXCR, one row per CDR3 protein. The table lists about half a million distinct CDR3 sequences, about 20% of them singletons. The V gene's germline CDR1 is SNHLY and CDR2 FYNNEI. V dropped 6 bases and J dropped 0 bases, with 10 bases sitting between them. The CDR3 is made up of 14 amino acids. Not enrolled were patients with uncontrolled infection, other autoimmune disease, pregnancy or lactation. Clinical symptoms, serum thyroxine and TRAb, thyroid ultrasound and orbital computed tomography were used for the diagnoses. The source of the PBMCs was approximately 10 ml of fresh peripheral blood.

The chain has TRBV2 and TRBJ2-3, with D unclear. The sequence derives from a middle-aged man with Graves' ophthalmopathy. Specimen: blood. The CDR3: CASSPLVSTDTQYF. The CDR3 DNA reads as TGTGCCAGCAGCCCCCTGGTTAGCACAGATACGCAGTATTTT. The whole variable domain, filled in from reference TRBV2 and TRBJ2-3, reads EPEVTQTPSHQVTQMGQEVILRCVPISNHLYFYWYRQILGQKVEFLVSFYNNEISEKSEIFDDQFSVERPDGSNFTLKIRSTKLEDSAMYFCASSPLVSTDTQYFGPGTRLTVL.